The 26 T cell receptor beta chains below were found in one sample sequenced in a study of radiation and T cells in renal cell carcinoma. Using immunoSEQ multiplex PCR, the repertoire was profiled, and TCRdb retains in-frame clones only, with some absent. In the table there are tens of thousands of clones, 80% of which are singletons. The time point: blood 2 weeks post-SBRT. The sample's treatment: 15 Gy SBRT to primary tumor, nephrectomy 4 weeks later. The sequencing here drew on blood, taken from a patient whose treatment included radiotherapy and nephrectomy. The receptors were sampled from a woman aged 70-85 years with renal cell carcinoma.

The chain has TRBV5-1 and TRBJ2-7; D is perhaps TRBD1 (5 bases). Germline V gene sequence: CDR1 SGHRS, CDR2 YFSETQ. CDR3 length equals 14 residues. V dropped 4 bases and J dropped 4 bases, with 15 bases sitting between them. CDR3 nucleotide sequence: TGCGCCAGCAGCCGATCGACAGAAGGTTACGAGCAGTACTTC. Residues: CASSRSTEGYEQYF.

This rearrangement joins TRBV29-1 to TRBJ2-1; TRBD1 matches 8 bases. The CDR3 extends over 15 amino acids. Trimming took 4 bases from V and 5 from J; bases not matched to a gene: 10. Germline V CDR1 and CDR2: SQVTM, ANQGSEA. CDR3 nucleotide sequence: TGCAGCGTTGCTCTAGGACAGGGTCCCAACAATGAGCAGTTCTTC. Translated, it gives CSVALGQGPNNEQFF.

On this clone itself: One end of the junction does not line up with germline, which may come from a read error. The genes are TRBV5-6 and TRBJ1-2; D is uncertain. The V gene's germline CDR1 is SGHDT and CDR2 YYEEEE. There are 14 residues in the CDR3. The CDR3 coding sequence is TGTGCCAGCAGTTTGGAACTCCTCAACTATGGCTACACCTTC. This gives the protein CASSLELLNYGYTF.

The chain recombines TRBV6-5 with TRBJ2-7; 10 bases line up with TRBD1. CDR1 is MNHEY and CDR2 is SVGAGI in the germline V gene. The CDR3 length is 15 residues. The trim removed 6 bases at V and 4 bases at J, leaving 9 bases unmatched. In nucleotides, the CDR3 is TGTGCCAGCAGAATCTACGGACAGGGGGGTTACGAGCAGTACTTC. As protein: CASRIYGQGGYEQYF.

A few counts support this clone. The chain employs TRBV25-1 and TRBJ1-4; D perhaps matches TRBD1 (5 bases). Germline-derived CDR1 and CDR2 are MGHDK and SYGVNS. The V gene lost 3 bases and the J gene lost 2 bases, with 7 bases spanning the gap. CDR3 length: 14 amino acids. CDR3 region: CASSEQGTNEKLFF. CDR3 coding DNA: TGTGCCAGCAGTGAGCAGGGTACTAATGAAAAACTGTTTTTT.

The rearrangement joins TRBV27 to TRBJ2-4; D is perhaps TRBD1 (6 bases). The CDR3 covers 12 residues. Trimming removed 5 bases from V and 8 bases from J, with 10 bases in between. Germline V gives CDR1 MNHEY, CDR2 SMNVEV (reference sequence). Here the CDR3 reads CASSGTPDIQYF. In nucleotides, the CDR3 is TGTGCCAGCAGTGGGACACCGGACATTCAGTACTTC.

The rearrangement links TRBV5-1 to TRBJ2-4; 8 bases map to TRBD1. V trimming: 5 bases; J trimming: 7 bases; junction bases outside the gene matches: 5. CDR3 length equals 13 residues. From germline, CDR1 is SGHRS and CDR2 YFSETQ. This CDR3 is CASSAGQGNIQYF. The CDR3, as DNA: TGCGCCAGCAGTGCTGGACAGGGCAACATTCAGTACTTC.

V and J are TRBV27 and TRBJ1-4; D is unclear. V was trimmed by 10 bases and J by 8 bases, leaving 17 bases between them. The CDR3 loop spans 13 amino acids. Germline loops: CDR1 MNHEY, CDR2 SMNVEV (reference sequence). For the CDR3, the DNA is TGTGCCACCAAATCCTTGGGAGGGGAAAAACTGTTTTTT. It specifies CATKSLGGEKLFF.

Points on this clone: Within the sample, other DNA sequences also encode this same CDR3. V gene TRBV7-9 combines with J gene TRBJ1-3, with a possible D match to TRBD1 (6 bases). V lost 1 base and J 7 bases, leaving 11 bases between the germline ends. The CDR3 runs to 14 residues. The germline V gene has CDR1 SEHNR and CDR2 FQNEAQ (reference sequence). The CDR3 protein is CASSLGTEGNTIYF. The CDR3 nucleotides read TGTGCCAGCAGCTTAGGGACAGAGGGGAACACCATATATTTT.

V gene TRBV9 combines with J gene TRBJ2-3, with TRBD2 matching 9 bases. Trimming removed 0 bases from V and 4 bases from J; junction bases left unmatched: 12. The germline gives CDR1 SGDLS, CDR2 YYNGEE. The CDR3 length is 18 residues. As DNA, the CDR3 is TGTGCCAGCAGCGTAGGGGATAGCGGGAGACGAGTGGCAGATACGCAGTATTTT. It specifies CASSVGDSGRRVADTQYF.

V is TRBV6-1 and J is TRBJ2-2; 10 bases are a match to TRBD1. This CDR3 contains 14 residues. Unmatched junction bases numbered 7, after V lost 10 bases and J lost 5 bases. Germline V gene sequence: CDR1 MNHNS, CDR2 SASEGT. CDR3: CAIEDRGFTGELFF. CDR3 nucleotides: TGTGCCATCGAGGACAGGGGGTTTACCGGGGAGCTGTTTTTT.

The chain carries TRBV7-8 and TRBJ2-7; D gene ambiguous. Germline V lookup: CDR1 SGHVS, CDR2 FQNEAQ. The CDR3 sequence is 11 residues long. Trimming left V 3 bases short and J 6 bases short, with 6 bases between. The CDR3 DNA is TGTGCCAGCAGCTTTGCCGTCGAGCAGTACTTC. Its translation is CASSFAVEQYF.

The chain links TRBV6-4 to TRBJ1-2; TRBD1 might be the D (6 bases). Germline CDR1 MRHNA, CDR2 SNTAGT. Trimming removed 6 bases at V and 0 bases at J, with 8 bases between. The CDR3 runs to 13 residues. The DNA of the CDR3 is TGTGCCAGCAGCAGGACAGCTAACTATGGCTACACCTTC. Translation gives CASSRTANYGYTF.

CDR3 residues: CSAGDRGLGGYTF. DNA of the CDR3: TGCAGCGCGGGGGACAGGGGATTGGGTGGCTACACCTTC. This sequence joins TRBV29-1 and TRBJ1-2; TRBD1 aligns across 10 bases. With V trimmed by 7 bases and J by 7 bases, 9 bases remained unmatched. The CDR3 spans 13 residues. Germline CDR1 and CDR2: SQVTM and ANQGSEA.

This sequence joins TRBV4-3 and TRBJ2-7, with 12 bases matching TRBD2. The V segment lost 0 bases and the J segment 3 bases; nucleotides outside the gene matches: 3. Germline lookup yields CDR1 LGHNA and CDR2 YSLEER. The CDR3 has 16 amino acids. CDR3: CASSQDTSGGHYEQYF. CDR3 in DNA: TGCGCCAGCAGCCAAGATACTAGCGGGGGGCACTACGAGCAGTACTTC.

The chain uses TRBV15 and TRBJ1-4; possible D gene TRBD1, 6 bases. Germline-derived CDR1 and CDR2 are LNHNV and YYDKDF (reference sequence). With 1 base removed from V and 3 bases from J, the gap between germline ends came to 12 bases. The CDR3 length is 16 residues. CDR3 region: CATSRATGQANEKLFF. The CDR3 nucleotides read TGTGCCACCAGCAGAGCTACGGGACAAGCTAATGAAAAACTGTTTTTT.

CDR3: CASSRTSGREAQETQYF. CDR3 bases: TGCGCCAGCAGCCGGACTAGCGGGAGGGAGGCCCAGGAGACCCAGTACTTC. The chain carries TRBV5-1 and TRBJ2-5; 15 bases line up with TRBD2. Germline CDR1 reads SGHRS; CDR2 reads YFSETQ. The V and J ends lost 4 bases and 5 bases, in that order; junction bases with no gene match: 9. The CDR3 runs 17 residues. Full variable domain (rest looked up from reference TRBV5-1 and TRBJ2-5): KAGVTQTPRYLIKTRGQQVTLSCSPISGHRSVSWYQQTPGQGLQFLFEYFSETQRNKGNFPGRFSGRQFSNSRSEMNVSTLELGDSALYLCASSRTSGREAQETQYFGPGTRLLVL.

This chain uses TRBV25-1 with TRBJ1-6; tentatively, D is TRBD1 (5 bases). CDR3 length: 15 amino acids. V dropped 2 bases and J dropped 4 bases, with 9 bases sitting between them. Germline-derived CDR1 and CDR2 are MGHDK and SYGVNS. CDR3 bases: TGTGCCAGCAGTGAAAGGGACGGGTATAATTCACCCCTCCACTTT. Protein product: CASSERDGYNSPLHF.

The chain is built from TRBV27 and TRBJ1-2; possible D gene TRBD1, 5 bases. Germline assignment: CDR1 MNHEY and CDR2 SMNVEV (reference sequence). This CDR3 is built from 13 residues. V was shortened by 5 bases and J by 7 bases, with 14 bases between the two germline ends. The CDR3 DNA follows: TGTGCCAGCAGTCCACCAGGGCGAACTGGCTACACCTTC. This sequence encodes CASSPPGRTGYTF.

This chain links TRBV6-6 with TRBJ1-2; D gene unclear. V was clipped by 0 bases and J by 6 bases, with 5 bases between them. The germline V gene has CDR1 MNHNY and CDR2 SVGAGI (reference sequence). There are 12 residues in the CDR3. CDR3 in amino acids: CASSYSGDGYTF. The CDR3 DNA is TGTGCCAGCAGTTACTCCGGAGATGGCTACACCTTC.

This rearrangement joins TRBV2 to TRBJ2-7, with D possibly being TRBD1 or TRBD2 (6 bases each). Trimming removed 3 bases from V and 5 bases from J, with 11 bases in between. CDR1 is SNHLY and CDR2 is FYNNEI in the germline V gene. The length of the CDR3 is 13 residues. The CDR3 is CASSDRGGNEQYF. CDR3 in DNA: TGTGCCAGCAGTGACAGGGGAGGAAACGAGCAGTACTTC.

This chain connects TRBV6-5 to TRBJ2-7, with a tentative D call TRBD1 (5 bases). V was shortened by 6 bases and J by 3 bases, with 12 bases between the two germline ends. Per germline, CDR1 MNHEY and CDR2 SVGAGI. This CDR3 has 13 residues. CDR3 in amino acids: CASSSPQVYEQYF. The CDR3 DNA sequence: TGTGCCAGCAGCTCACCACAGGTCTACGAGCAGTACTTC.

This sequence joins TRBV30 and TRBJ2-2, with D maybe TRBD1 (6 bases). Germline CDR1 and CDR2: GTSNPN and SVGIG (reference sequence). V was trimmed by 2 bases and J by 5 bases, leaving 6 bases between them. This CDR3 contains 12 residues. DNA of the CDR3: TGTGCCTGGAGTAGGGGGACCGGGGAGCTGTTTTTT. This gives the protein CAWSRGTGELFF.

This clone was counted a single time. The genes are TRBV7-9 and TRBJ1-2, with TRBD1 identical over 7 bases. This CDR3 is built from 17 residues. After removal of 4 bases from V and 8 bases from J, the junction contained 19 bases not matched to a gene. Looked up from germline, CDR1 is SEHNR and CDR2 is FQNEAQ (reference sequence). The CDR3 sequence: CASSSQWGQGVMDGYTF. CDR3 sequence (DNA): TGTGCCAGCAGCTCCCAATGGGGGCAGGGGGTAATGGACGGCTACACCTTC.

The chain recombines TRBV7-9 with TRBJ1-3; 8 nucleotides line up with TRBD1. The V gene's germline CDR1 is SEHNR and CDR2 FQNEAQ (reference sequence). The CDR3 extends over 16 amino acids. V shed 8 bases and J 3 bases; nucleotides not matched to a gene: 12. The CDR3 is CASDGTGANLGNTIYF. The CDR3 coding sequence is TGTGCCAGCGACGGGACAGGAGCAAACCTTGGAAACACCATATATTTT. The whole variable domain, remainder taken from reference TRBV7-9 and TRBJ1-3, is DTGVSQNPRHKITKRGQNVTFRCDPISEHNRLYWYRQTLGQGPEFLTYFQNEAQLEKSRLLSDRFSAERPKGSFSTLEIQRTEQGDSAMYLCASDGTGANLGNTIYFGEGSWLTVV.

The J gene is TRBJ1-1, the V gene TRBV2, with 9 bases identical to TRBD1. The CDR3 contains 15 residues. CDR1 is SNHLY and CDR2 is FYNNEI in the germline V gene. V gave up 4 bases and J gave up 5 bases; unmatched junction bases: 8. The DNA of the CDR3 is TGTGCCAGCAGTGTTAACAGGGGGCGTGAGACTGAAGCTTTCTTT. Protein product: CASSVNRGRETEAFF.